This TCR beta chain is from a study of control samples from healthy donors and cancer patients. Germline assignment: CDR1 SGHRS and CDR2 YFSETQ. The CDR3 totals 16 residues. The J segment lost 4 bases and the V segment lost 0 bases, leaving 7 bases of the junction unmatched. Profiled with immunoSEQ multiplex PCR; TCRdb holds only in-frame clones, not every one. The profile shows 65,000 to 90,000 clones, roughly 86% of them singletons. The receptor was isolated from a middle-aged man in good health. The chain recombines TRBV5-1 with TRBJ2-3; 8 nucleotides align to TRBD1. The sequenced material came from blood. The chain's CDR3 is CASSLDVTGVSDTQYF. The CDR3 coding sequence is TGCGCCAGCAGCTTGGACGTGACAGGGGTTTCAGATACGCAGTATTTT.